The next 32 T cell receptor beta chains were all read from a single sample in a study of blood T cell repertoires in COVID-19. Produced via immunoSEQ multiplex PCR; TCRdb's table is partial and in-frame only. The sample has fewer than 200,000 clones, over 80% seen once. What was sequenced was peripheral blood. The receptors shown here come from a woman between 55 and 75 years old with COVID-19, enrolled during active disease.

The chain employs TRBV7-2 and TRBJ1-1; TRBD1 matches at 8 bases. The ends lost 5 bases at V and 1 base at J; junction bases unmatched: 6. Germline CDR1 is SGHTA and CDR2 is FQGNSA. The CDR3 has 15 amino acids. The CDR3 coding sequence is TGTGCCAGCAGCCCCGGGGACAGGAGGAACACTGAAGCTTTCTTT. Translating it yields CASSPGDRRNTEAFF.

This clone was recorded once. This chain uses TRBV7-9 with TRBJ2-7; 7 bases map to TRBD2. The V gene end was trimmed by 1 base and the J gene end by 0 bases; junction bases not matched to a gene: 12. Germline V CDR1 and CDR2: SEHNR, FQNEAQ (reference sequence). CDR3 length: 18 amino acids. CDR3 loop: CASSLGMGYGGTSYEQYV. In DNA form, the CDR3 reads TGTGCCAGCAGCTTAGGGATGGGTTACGGGGGGACCTCCTACGAGCAGTACGTC.

The DNA for the CDR3 is TGTGCCAGCAGTTTAACTCAGGGCCGTGGCTACACCTTC. Its protein is CASSLTQGRGYTF. The chain carries TRBV27 and TRBJ1-2, with D possibly TRBD1 on 5 matching bases. The CDR3 totals 13 residues. Trimming shortened V by 2 bases and J by 7 bases, and 11 bases separated the two germline ends. The germline V gene has CDR1 MNHEY and CDR2 SMNVEV (reference sequence).

The rearrangement joins TRBV28 to TRBJ2-5; tentatively, D is TRBD2 (6 bases). The germline V gene has CDR1 MDHEN and CDR2 SYDVKM. The CDR3 is 14 amino acids. The V gene lost 7 bases and the J gene lost 3 bases, with 15 bases spanning the gap. CDR3: CASTLRTGEETQYF. In DNA, the CDR3 is TGTGCCAGCACCTTACGTACGGGAGAAGAGACCCAGTACTTC.

The V and J genes are TRBV7-2 and TRBJ1-1; 8 positions agree with TRBD1. Germline assignment: CDR1 SGHTA and CDR2 FQGNSA. V lost 4 bases to trimming and J lost 1 base; unmatched junction nucleotides: 5. The CDR3 totals 15 residues. DNA of the CDR3: TGTGCCAGCAGCTCTCAGGGGGCTGGGAACACTGAAGCTTTCTTT. This sequence encodes CASSSQGAGNTEAFF. The full variable domain, completed using reference TRBV7-2 and TRBJ1-1, is GAGVSQSPSNKVTEKGKDVELRCDPISGHTALYWYRQSLGQGLEFLIYFQGNSAPDKSGLPSDRFSAERTGGSVSTLTIQRTQQEDSAVYLCASSSQGAGNTEAFFGQGTRLTVV.

This sequence joins TRBV5-6 and TRBJ1-3; D uncertain. The CDR3 is made up of 15 amino acids. Germline V CDR1 and CDR2: SGHDT, YYEEEE. V lost 3 bases, J lost 0 bases, and 10 bases lay in between. CDR3 amino acids: CASSWPRGSGNTIYF. CDR3 in DNA: TGTGCCAGCAGCTGGCCCAGAGGCTCTGGAAACACCATATATTTT.

The V call is TRBV4-1, the J call TRBJ1-5, with 10 positions matching TRBD1. Germline-derived CDR1 and CDR2 are MGHRA and YSYEKL. Germline trimming cut 0 bases from V and 6 bases from J; bases unmatched to any gene: 8. This CDR3 spans 17 amino acids. CDR3 nucleotides: TGCGCCAGCAGCCAAGATCGACAGGGGGCTATTGGTCAGCCCCAGCATTTT. Amino acids: CASSQDRQGAIGQPQHF.

V and J are TRBV7-8 and TRBJ1-4, with TRBD1 identical over 10 bases. The CDR3 is made up of 15 amino acids. Germline lookup yields CDR1 SGHVS and CDR2 FQNEAQ. The V gene end was trimmed by 5 bases and the J gene end by 8 bases; junction bases not matched to a gene: 8. The CDR3 reads CASSQAGTGEEKLFF. The DNA of the CDR3 is TGTGCCAGCAGCCAGGCCGGGACAGGGGAGGAAAAACTGTTTTTT.

Details on this clone: An end of the junction differs from the germline gene, which may be a read error. The CDR3 protein is CASSRGLAGDNEQFF. The CDR3 region has the DNA TGTGCTAGCAGCAGGGGACTAGCGGGGGACAATGAGCAGTTCTTC. This chain joins TRBV7-7 and TRBJ2-1; 14 bases agree with TRBD2. The germline V gene has CDR1 SSHAT and CDR2 FNYEAQ (reference sequence). The CDR3 totals 15 residues. Together with reference TRBV7-7 and TRBJ2-1, the CDR3 gives the full variable domain: GAGVSQSPRYKVTKRGQDVTLRCDPISSHATLYWYQQALGQGPEFLTYFNYEAQPDKSGLPSDRFSAERPEGSISTLTIQRTEQRDSAMYRCASSRGLAGDNEQFFGPGTRLTVL.

The V and J genes are TRBV21-1 and TRBJ2-3; the table gives TRBD2 as D, unverified against the DNA. TRBV21-1 is shown as a pseudogene. The CDR3 totals 16 residues. The CDR3 region has the DNA TGTGCCAGCAGCCTCCCCGGGACTCAAGCAGCAGATACGCAGTATTTT. Its protein product is CASSLPGTQAADTQYF.

The chain couples TRBV9 to TRBJ2-1; TRBD2 matches 12 bases. Germline V lookup: CDR1 SGDLS, CDR2 YYNGEE. V was pared by 0 bases and J by 2 bases, with 6 bases of the junction left unmatched. The CDR3 consists of 18 residues. The CDR3 nucleotides read TGTGCCAGCAGCGTAGAACTAGCGGGAGGACCTACCTACAATGAGCAGTTCTTC. This gives the protein CASSVELAGGPTYNEQFF.

This clone was detected once. The chain has TRBV20-1 and TRBJ2-2, with 10 bases aligning to TRBD2. V was pared by 3 bases and J by 3 bases, with 10 bases of the junction left unmatched. The CDR3 is 17 amino acids. Looked up from germline, CDR1 is DFQATT and CDR2 is SNEGSKA (reference sequence). As DNA, the CDR3 is TGCAGTGCTAGTGGCCCTATAGCGGGAGGCCACACCGGGGAGCTGTTTTTT. Translated, it gives CSASGPIAGGHTGELFF.

This chain joins TRBV21-1 and TRBJ2-1; the table names TRBD1, a call not compared with the DNA. TRBV21-1 is designated a pseudogene. The CDR3 length is 17 residues. CDR3 in DNA: TGTGCCAGCAGCAAAGGGACTGGGACAGATAAGGGCAATGAGCAGTTCTTC. It specifies CASSKGTGTDKGNEQFF.

The rearrangement links TRBV3-1 (or the pseudogene TRBV3-2) to TRBJ2-5; TRBD1 might be the D (6 bases). The V end lost 4 bases, the J end lost 5 bases, and 20 bases lay between the germline ends. The germline V gene has CDR1 LGHDT and CDR2 YNNKEL (reference sequence). The length of the CDR3 is 16 residues. The CDR3 bases are TGTGCCAGCAGCCCTCGCGAGTTGGGGGCAGGGGAGACCCAGTACTTC. It is translated as CASSPRELGAGETQYF.

CDR3 DNA: TGTGCCAGCAGCAGGGGACAGGGGGCGCTTAATGAGCAGTTCTTC. Its translation: CASSRGQGALNEQFF. The chain uses TRBV11-2 and TRBJ2-1; 12 positions agree with TRBD1. V was pared by 5 bases and J by 7 bases, with 6 bases of the junction left unmatched. CDR1 and CDR2 (germline): SGHAT, FQNNGV. The CDR3 runs to 15 residues.

The rearrangement uses TRBV27 and TRBJ1-6, with 7 positions matching TRBD1. J gave up 10 bases and V 7 bases, and 13 bases lay outside the gene matches. The CDR3 has 15 residues. Per the germline V gene, CDR1 is MNHEY and CDR2 is SMNVEV (reference sequence). This chain's CDR3 is CASTPRQGGGSPLHF. In DNA form, the CDR3 reads TGTGCCAGCACCCCCCGGCAGGGGGGAGGCTCACCCCTCCACTTT.

This clone was counted only a few times. The chain combines TRBV7-6 with TRBJ2-1; 8 bases are shared with TRBD2. Germline loops: CDR1 SGHVS, CDR2 FNYEAQ. V shed 5 bases and J 0 bases; nucleotides not matched to a gene: 6. The CDR3 runs 16 residues. The CDR3 DNA sequence: TGTGCCAGCAGCACCCTGAGCGGGAGCTCCTACAATGAGCAGTTCTTC. Translating it yields CASSTLSGSSYNEQFF.

The chain employs TRBV21-1 and TRBJ2-7; no DNA check was done on the table's D call, TRBD1. TRBV21-1 is a pseudogene. The CDR3 totals 14 residues. This CDR3 reads CASQPGQGGYEQYF. The CDR3 coding sequence is TGTGCCAGTCAGCCGGGACAGGGTGGGTACGAGCAGTACTTC.

The genes are TRBV27 and TRBJ2-7; 11 bases are a match to TRBD2. CDR3 length equals 15 residues. J was trimmed by 3 bases and V by 4 bases; bases with no gene match: 5. Germline V gene sequence: CDR1 MNHEY, CDR2 SMNVEV (reference sequence). DNA of the CDR3: TGTGCCAGCAGTTACGGGACTAGCGGATACTACGAGCAGTACTTC. This sequence encodes CASSYGTSGYYEQYF.

This sequence joins TRBV28 and TRBJ1-6; the match to TRBD1 covers 10 bases. CDR1 is MDHEN, CDR2 SYDVKM, per germline. This CDR3 has 16 amino acids. The V and J ends lost 5 bases and 6 bases, in that order; junction bases with no gene match: 7. As DNA, the CDR3 is TGTGCCAGCAGTCGTCGACAGGGGGCGCTTAATTCACCCCTCCACTTT. It yields the protein CASSRRQGALNSPLHF.

The rearrangement uses TRBV7-2 and TRBJ2-7; D is possibly TRBD1 (5 bases). This CDR3 has 15 residues. V lost 3 bases, J lost 6 bases, and 18 bases lay in between. Germline lookup yields CDR1 SGHTA and CDR2 FQGNSA. CDR3 residues: CASSFKDAGIGEQYF. The CDR3 nucleotides read TGTGCCAGCAGCTTCAAGGATGCAGGGATCGGCGAGCAGTACTTC.

Comment on this clone: Because it lacks the conserved phenylalanine or tryptophan at the end, this CDR3 is likely a read error. V gene TRBV5-4 combines with J gene TRBJ1-1; 7 nucleotides agree with TRBD1. Germline CDR1 SGHNT, CDR2 YYREEE (reference sequence). The CDR3 contains 13 residues. V was pared by 4 bases and J by 8 bases, with 8 bases of the junction left unmatched. CDR3 DNA: TGTGCCAGCAGCCGTGACACGACAGGGGAAGCTTTCTCT. This sequence encodes CASSRDTTGEAFS.

This rearrangement joins TRBV7-3 to TRBJ2-1, with 13 bases identical to TRBD2. CDR3 length: 17 residues. Germline V CDR1 and CDR2: SGHTA, FQGTGA. Losses at the gene ends were 0 bases for V and 4 bases for J; bases not matched to a gene: 3. This CDR3 is CASSLTGTSGKYNEQFF. In DNA form, the CDR3 reads TGTGCCAGCAGCTTAACTGGGACTAGCGGGAAGTACAATGAGCAGTTCTTC.

The chain employs TRBV7-8 and TRBJ2-2, with 7 bases identical to TRBD1. The germline CDR1 and CDR2 sequences are SGHVS and FQNEAQ. The J segment lost 0 bases and the V segment lost 3 bases, leaving 4 bases of the junction unmatched. The CDR3 runs to 16 residues. Here the CDR3 reads CASSFRTGSNTGELFF. In nucleotides, the CDR3 is TGTGCCAGCAGCTTTAGGACAGGATCGAACACCGGGGAGCTGTTTTTT.

This chain links TRBV5-5 with TRBJ1-2; a possible D gene is TRBD1 (6 bases). Germline values: CDR1 SGHKS, CDR2 YYEKEE (reference sequence). This CDR3 region has 15 residues. The V and J ends lost 0 bases and 5 bases respectively, with 14 bases between them. CDR3 in DNA: TGTGCCAGCAGCTTGGAGATAGGACAGATATATGGCTACACCTTC. Translation: CASSLEIGQIYGYTF. Combining the CDR3 with reference TRBV5-5 and TRBJ1-2 gives the whole variable domain DAGVTQSPTHLIKTRGQQVTLRCSPISGHKSVSWYQQVLGQGPQFIFQYYEKEERGRGNFPDRFSARQFPNYSSELNVNALLLGDSALYLCASSLEIGQIYGYTFGSGTRLTVV.

V usage is TRBV4-3 and J usage is TRBJ1-1, with unresolved D. Germline lookup yields CDR1 LGHNA and CDR2 YSLEER. CDR3 length: 13 residues. Trimming took off 1 base at V and 1 base at J, with 4 bases between the two ends. The CDR3 protein is CASSQVRNTEAFF. The CDR3 region has the DNA TGCGCCAGCAGCCAAGTCCGGAACACTGAAGCTTTCTTT.

The CDR3 sequence is CASSLGSLADNEQFF. In DNA form, the CDR3 reads TGTGCCAGCAGCTTAGGCTCGCTAGCGGACAATGAGCAGTTCTTC. V gene TRBV7-9 combines with J gene TRBJ2-1; 7 bases are a match to TRBD2. The CDR3 consists of 15 residues. Germline-derived CDR1 and CDR2 are SEHNR and FQNEAQ (reference sequence). V lost 1 base, J lost 5 bases, and 5 bases stayed unmatched.

The rearrangement joins TRBV5-1 to TRBJ1-1; D unresolved. There are 14 residues in the CDR3. The germline V gene encodes CDR1 SGHRS and CDR2 YFSETQ. Trimming pared 6 bases from V and 0 bases from J, leaving 12 bases between. Here the CDR3 reads CASNHGSMNTEAFF. The CDR3 region has the DNA TGCGCCAGCAACCACGGGTCAATGAACACTGAAGCTTTCTTT.

The chain carries TRBV9 and TRBJ2-2; 7 bases agree with TRBD2. The CDR3 totals 12 residues. Trimming removed 4 bases from V and 7 bases from J; junction bases left unmatched: 1. CDR1 SGDLS and CDR2 YYNGEE come from the germline V gene. CDR3: CASSSGGGELFF. The CDR3 DNA is TGTGCCAGCAGCTCGGGGGGCGGGGAGCTGTTTTTT.

This clone was detected ten times or more. The chain links TRBV7-3 to TRBJ2-1; 12 nucleotides line up with TRBD2. The CDR3 spans 15 residues. CDR1 and CDR2 (germline): SGHTA, FQGTGA. V lost 3 bases, J lost 6 bases, and 3 bases stayed unmatched. The DNA of the CDR3 is TGTGCCAGCAGCTTGACTAGCGGGAGCATCAATGAGCAGTTCTTC. Its translation is CASSLTSGSINEQFF.

The V gene is TRBV27, the J gene TRBJ2-1, with TRBD2 matching 7 bases. The V segment lost 4 bases and the J segment 2 bases; nucleotides outside the gene matches: 11. This CDR3 spans 17 amino acids. CDR1 is MNHEY and CDR2 is SMNVEV in the germline V gene (reference sequence). The CDR3 DNA reads TGTGCCAGCAGTTGGGGTAATCCCAGCGGGACCTACAATGAGCAGTTCTTC. It specifies CASSWGNPSGTYNEQFF.

This clone was counted a few times. The chain combines TRBV6-5 with TRBJ2-7; 8 bases fit TRBD1. Germline CDR1 is MNHEY and CDR2 is SVGAGI. The CDR3 loop spans 16 amino acids. Trimming at V came to 4 bases and at J to 6 bases, leaving 14 bases not matched to a gene. The CDR3 region has the DNA TGTGCCAGCAGTTTACGACCGGGACAGGTGGGAAGCGAGCAGTACGTC. Amino acid sequence: CASSLRPGQVGSEQYV.